Below, one TCR beta chain is given with its context. Antigen unknown. This specimen belongs to a study of molecular identifiers for immune sequencing clone quantification. Study results and limitations: Investigators reportedly could detect spiked Jurkat TCR RNA from one cell among some 940,000 naive cells. Clones above 20 RNA copies contained over 97% of effector molecules and under 1% of naive molecules.

With listed TCR primers and previously described methods, bulk TCR libraries were prepared. TCRdb re-called the PCR reads with MiXCR, one entry per CDR3 protein. The table shows roughly 630,000 distinct CDR3 sequences, with about 25% occurring only once. Per germline, CDR1 GTSNPN and CDR2 SVGIG (reference sequence). This CDR3 has 11 amino acids. Between the trimmed V and J ends, which lost 1 base and 3 bases, there was a span of 3 bases. The TCR comes from a human donor in good health. Some libraries in this study had Jurkat cell RNA spiked in. The sample was naive CD8+ T cells from blood, with Jurkat cell RNA spiked in. The subset was: FACS-sorted CD8+CD4-CCR7+CD45RA+ naive T cells. This chain connects TRBV30 to TRBJ2-5; D not resolved. CDR3 sequence: CAWSGEETQYF. In nucleotides, the CDR3 is TGTGCCTGGAGTGGAGAAGAGACCCAGTACTTC. Variable domain in full (rest from reference TRBV30 and TRBJ2-5): SQTIHQWPATLVQPVGSPLSLECTVEGTSNPNLYWYRQAAGRGLQLLFYSVGIGQISSEVPQNLSASRPQDRQFILSSKKLLLSDSGFYLCAWSGEETQYFGPGTRLLVL.